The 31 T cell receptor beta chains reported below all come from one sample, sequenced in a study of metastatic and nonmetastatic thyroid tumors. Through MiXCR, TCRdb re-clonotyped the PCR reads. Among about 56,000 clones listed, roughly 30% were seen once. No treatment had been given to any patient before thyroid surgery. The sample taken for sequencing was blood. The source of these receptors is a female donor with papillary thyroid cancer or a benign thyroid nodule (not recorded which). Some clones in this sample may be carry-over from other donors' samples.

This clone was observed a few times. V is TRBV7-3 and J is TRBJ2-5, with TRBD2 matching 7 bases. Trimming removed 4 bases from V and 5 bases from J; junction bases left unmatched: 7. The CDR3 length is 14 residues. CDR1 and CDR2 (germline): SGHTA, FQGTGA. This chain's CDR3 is CASSSGGRGETQYF. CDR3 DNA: TGTGCCAGCAGCTCGGGGGGTCGAGGGGAGACCCAGTACTTC.

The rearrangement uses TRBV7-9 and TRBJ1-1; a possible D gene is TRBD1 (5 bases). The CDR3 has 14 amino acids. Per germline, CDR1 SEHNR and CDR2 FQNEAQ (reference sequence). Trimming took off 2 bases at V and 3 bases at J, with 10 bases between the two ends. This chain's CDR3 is CASSLLGVDTEAFF. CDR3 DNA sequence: TGTGCCAGCAGCTTATTGGGGGTTGACACTGAAGCTTTCTTT.

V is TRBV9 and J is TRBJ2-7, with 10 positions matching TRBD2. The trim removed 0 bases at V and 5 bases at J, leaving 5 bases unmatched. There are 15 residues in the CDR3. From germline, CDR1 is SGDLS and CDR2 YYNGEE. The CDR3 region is CASSVAGTSADEQYF. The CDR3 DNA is TGTGCCAGCAGCGTAGCGGGGACTAGCGCGGACGAGCAGTACTTC.

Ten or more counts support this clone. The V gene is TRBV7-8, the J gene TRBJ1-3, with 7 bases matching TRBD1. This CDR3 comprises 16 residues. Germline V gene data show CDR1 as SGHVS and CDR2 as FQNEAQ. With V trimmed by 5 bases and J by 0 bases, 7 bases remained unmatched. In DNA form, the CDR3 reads TGTGCCAGCAGCAAACAGGGGCCCCTCTCTGGAAACACCATATATTTT. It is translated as CASSKQGPLSGNTIYF.

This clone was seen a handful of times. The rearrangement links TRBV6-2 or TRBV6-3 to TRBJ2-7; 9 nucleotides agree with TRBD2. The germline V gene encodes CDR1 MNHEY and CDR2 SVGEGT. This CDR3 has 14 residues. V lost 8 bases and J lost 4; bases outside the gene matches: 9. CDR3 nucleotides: TGTGCCAGCGGACCGGGACTAGCAACGTACGAGCAGTACTTC. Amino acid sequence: CASGPGLATYEQYF.

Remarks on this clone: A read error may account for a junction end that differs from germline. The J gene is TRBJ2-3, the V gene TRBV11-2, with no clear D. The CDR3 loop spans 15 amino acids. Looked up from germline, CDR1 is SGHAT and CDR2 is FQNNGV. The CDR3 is CVSSLGRPSTDTQYF. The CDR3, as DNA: TGTGTCAGCAGCTTAGGTCGCCCCAGCACAGATACGCAGTATTTT.

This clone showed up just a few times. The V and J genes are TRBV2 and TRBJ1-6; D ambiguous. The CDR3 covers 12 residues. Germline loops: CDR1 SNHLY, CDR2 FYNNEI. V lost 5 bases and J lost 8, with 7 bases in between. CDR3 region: CASSSGDSPLHF. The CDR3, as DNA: TGTGCCAGCAGTTCTGGGGATTCACCCCTCCACTTT.

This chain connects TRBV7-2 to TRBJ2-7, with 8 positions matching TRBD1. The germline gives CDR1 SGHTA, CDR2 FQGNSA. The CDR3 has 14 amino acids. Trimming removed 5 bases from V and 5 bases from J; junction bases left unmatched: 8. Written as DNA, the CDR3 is TGTGCCAGCAGCATAAGACAGGGGTGCAACGAGCAGTACTTC. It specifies CASSIRQGCNEQYF.

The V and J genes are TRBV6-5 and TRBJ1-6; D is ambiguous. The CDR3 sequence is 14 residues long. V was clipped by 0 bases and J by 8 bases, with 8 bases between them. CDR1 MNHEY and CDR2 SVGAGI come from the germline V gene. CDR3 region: CASSYSGRDSPLHF. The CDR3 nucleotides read TGTGCCAGCAGTTACTCCGGAAGAGATTCACCCCTCCACTTT.

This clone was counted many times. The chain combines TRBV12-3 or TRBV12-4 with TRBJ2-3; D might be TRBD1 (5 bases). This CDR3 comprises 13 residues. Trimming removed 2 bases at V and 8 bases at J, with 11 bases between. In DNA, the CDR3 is TGTGCCAGCAGTTTATCAGGGCGAGGTACGCAGTATTTT. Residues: CASSLSGRGTQYF.

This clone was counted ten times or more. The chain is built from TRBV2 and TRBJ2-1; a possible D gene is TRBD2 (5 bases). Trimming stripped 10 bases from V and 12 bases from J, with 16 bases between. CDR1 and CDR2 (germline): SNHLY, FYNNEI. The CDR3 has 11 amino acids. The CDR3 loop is CATSGGSGQFF. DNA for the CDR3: TGTGCCACCTCGGGCGGGTCTGGGCAGTTCTTC.

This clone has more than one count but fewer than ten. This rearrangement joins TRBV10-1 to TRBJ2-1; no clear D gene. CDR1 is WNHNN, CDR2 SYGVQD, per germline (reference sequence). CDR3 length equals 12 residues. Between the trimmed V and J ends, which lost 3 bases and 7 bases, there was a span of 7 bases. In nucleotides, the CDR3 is TGCGCCAGCAGTGATAATCAGAATGAGCAGTTCTTC. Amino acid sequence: CASSDNQNEQFF.

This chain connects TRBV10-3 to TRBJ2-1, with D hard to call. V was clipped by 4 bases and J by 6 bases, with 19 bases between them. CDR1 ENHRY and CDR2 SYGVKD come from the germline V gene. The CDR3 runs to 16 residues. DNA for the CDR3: TGTGCCATCAGTGTAGGAGTACATGGGCTCCTCAATGAGCAGTTCTTC. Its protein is CAISVGVHGLLNEQFF.

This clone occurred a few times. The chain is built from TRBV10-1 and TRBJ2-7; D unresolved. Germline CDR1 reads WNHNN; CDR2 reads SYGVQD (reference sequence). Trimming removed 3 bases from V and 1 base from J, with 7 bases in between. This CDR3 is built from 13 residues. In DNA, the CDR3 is TGCGCCAGCAGTGAAGGGTCTTCCTACGAGCAGTACTTC. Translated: CASSEGSSYEQYF.

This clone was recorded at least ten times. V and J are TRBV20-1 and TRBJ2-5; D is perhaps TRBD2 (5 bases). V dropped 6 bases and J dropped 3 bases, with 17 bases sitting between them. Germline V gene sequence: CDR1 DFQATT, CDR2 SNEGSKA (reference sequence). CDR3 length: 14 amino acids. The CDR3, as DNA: TGCAGTGCCAAAAATATTCGGGGTGAAGAGACCCAGTACTTC. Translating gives CSAKNIRGEETQYF.

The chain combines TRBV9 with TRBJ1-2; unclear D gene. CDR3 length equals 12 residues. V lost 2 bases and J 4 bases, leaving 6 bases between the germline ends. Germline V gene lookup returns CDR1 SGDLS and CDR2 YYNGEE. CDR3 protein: CASSVGSYGYTF. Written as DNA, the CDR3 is TGTGCCAGCAGCGTTGGCTCCTATGGCTACACCTTC.

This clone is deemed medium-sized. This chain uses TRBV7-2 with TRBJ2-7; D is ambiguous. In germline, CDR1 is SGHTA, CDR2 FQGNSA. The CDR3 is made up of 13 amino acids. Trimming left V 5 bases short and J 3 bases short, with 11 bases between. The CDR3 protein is CASSRGFLYEQYF. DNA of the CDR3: TGTGCCAGCAGCCGTGGCTTTCTCTACGAGCAGTACTTC.

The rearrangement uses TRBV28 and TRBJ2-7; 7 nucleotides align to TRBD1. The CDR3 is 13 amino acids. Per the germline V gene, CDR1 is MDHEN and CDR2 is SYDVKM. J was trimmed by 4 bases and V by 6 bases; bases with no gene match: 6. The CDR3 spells CASRSGTAYEQYF. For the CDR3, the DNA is TGTGCCAGCAGAAGTGGGACAGCTTACGAGCAGTACTTC.

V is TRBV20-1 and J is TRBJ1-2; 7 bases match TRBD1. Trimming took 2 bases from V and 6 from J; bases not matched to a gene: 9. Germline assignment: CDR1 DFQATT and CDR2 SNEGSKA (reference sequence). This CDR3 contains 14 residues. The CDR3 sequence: CSARTRQGVNGYTF. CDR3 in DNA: TGCAGTGCTAGAACCCGACAGGGAGTCAATGGCTACACCTTC.

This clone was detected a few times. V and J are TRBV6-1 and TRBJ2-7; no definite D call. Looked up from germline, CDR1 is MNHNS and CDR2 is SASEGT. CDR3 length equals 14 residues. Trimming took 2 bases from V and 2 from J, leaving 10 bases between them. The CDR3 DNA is TGTGCCAGCAGTGAAAGGGTGGGAACCTACGAGCAGTACTTC. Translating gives CASSERVGTYEQYF.

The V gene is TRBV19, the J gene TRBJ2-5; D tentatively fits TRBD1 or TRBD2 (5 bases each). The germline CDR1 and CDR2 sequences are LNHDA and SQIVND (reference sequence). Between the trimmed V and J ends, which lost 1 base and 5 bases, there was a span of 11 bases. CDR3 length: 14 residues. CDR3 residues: CASSIGGVRETQYF. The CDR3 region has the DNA TGTGCCAGTAGTATAGGAGGGGTCAGGGAGACCCAGTACTTC.

The DNA for the CDR3 is TGTGCCAGCAGTGCTAGCGGGGGGAGCACAGATACGCAGTATTTT. Translated, it gives CASSASGGSTDTQYF. This chain connects TRBV6-1 to TRBJ2-3; TRBD2 agrees at 11 bases. Germline lookup yields CDR1 MNHNS and CDR2 SASEGT. The V segment lost 4 bases and the J segment 0 bases; nucleotides outside the gene matches: 0. This CDR3 spans 15 amino acids.

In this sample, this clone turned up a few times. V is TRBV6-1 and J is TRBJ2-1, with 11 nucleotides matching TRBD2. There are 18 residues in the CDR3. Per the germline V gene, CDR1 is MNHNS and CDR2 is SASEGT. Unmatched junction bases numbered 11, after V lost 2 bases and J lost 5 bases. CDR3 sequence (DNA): TGTGCCAGCAGTGAAAGTGCCTTATCACTAGCGGGAGACAATGAGCAGTTCTTC. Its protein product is CASSESALSLAGDNEQFF.

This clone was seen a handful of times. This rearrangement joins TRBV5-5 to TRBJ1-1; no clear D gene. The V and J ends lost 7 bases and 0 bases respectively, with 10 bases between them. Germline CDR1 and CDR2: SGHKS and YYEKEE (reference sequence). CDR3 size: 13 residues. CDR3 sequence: CASCGDLNTEAFF. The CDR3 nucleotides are TGTGCCAGCTGTGGAGACTTGAACACTGAAGCTTTCTTT.

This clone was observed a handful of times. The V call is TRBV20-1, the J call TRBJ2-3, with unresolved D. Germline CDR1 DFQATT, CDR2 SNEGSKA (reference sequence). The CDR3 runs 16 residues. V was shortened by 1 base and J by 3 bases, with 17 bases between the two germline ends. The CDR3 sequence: CSARVQKGSPTDTQYF. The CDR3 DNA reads TGCAGTGCTAGAGTTCAAAAGGGTAGCCCAACAGATACGCAGTATTTT.

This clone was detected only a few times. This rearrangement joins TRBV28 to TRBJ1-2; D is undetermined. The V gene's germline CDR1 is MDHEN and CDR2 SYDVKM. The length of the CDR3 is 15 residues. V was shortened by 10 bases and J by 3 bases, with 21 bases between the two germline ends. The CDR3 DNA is TGTGCCACCTTTCCCGAACGCCTTACTGACTATGGCTACACCTTC. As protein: CATFPERLTDYGYTF.

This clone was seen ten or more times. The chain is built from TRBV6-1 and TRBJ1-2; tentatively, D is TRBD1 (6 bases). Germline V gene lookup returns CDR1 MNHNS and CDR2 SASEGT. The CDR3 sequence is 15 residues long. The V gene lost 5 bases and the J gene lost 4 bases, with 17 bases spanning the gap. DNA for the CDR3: TGTGCCAGCAGTACCCAGAGAACAGGGATCTATGGCTACACCTTC. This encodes CASSTQRTGIYGYTF.

DNA for the CDR3: TGTGCCAGCAGTTCCGTGACAGGGGGCCTGAACACTGAAGCTTTCTTT. It encodes CASSSVTGGLNTEAFF. The J gene is TRBJ1-1, the V gene TRBV6-9, with 10 bases fitting TRBD1. V dropped 4 bases and J dropped 0; count of bases not matched to a gene: 5. Germline V gives CDR1 MNHGY, CDR2 SVAAGI. This CDR3 region has 16 residues.

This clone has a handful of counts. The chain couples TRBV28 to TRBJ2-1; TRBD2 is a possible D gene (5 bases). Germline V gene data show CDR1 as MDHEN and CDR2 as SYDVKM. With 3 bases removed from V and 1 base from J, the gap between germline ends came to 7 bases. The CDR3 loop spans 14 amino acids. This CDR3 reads CASSFRGSYNEQFF. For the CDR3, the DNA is TGTGCCAGCAGTTTCCGGGGATCCTACAATGAGCAGTTCTTC.

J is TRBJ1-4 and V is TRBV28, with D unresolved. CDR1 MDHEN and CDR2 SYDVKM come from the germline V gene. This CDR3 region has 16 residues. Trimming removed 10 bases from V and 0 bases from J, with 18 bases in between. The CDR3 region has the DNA TGTGCCACCCACCCGCAGCTGAGCCCAACTAATGAAAAACTGTTTTTT. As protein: CATHPQLSPTNEKLFF.

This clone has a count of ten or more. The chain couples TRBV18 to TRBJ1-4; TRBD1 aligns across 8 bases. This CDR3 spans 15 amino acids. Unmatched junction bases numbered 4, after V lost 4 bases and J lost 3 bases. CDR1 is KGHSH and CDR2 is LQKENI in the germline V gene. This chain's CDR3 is CASSQDRVPNEKLFF. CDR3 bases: TGTGCCAGCTCACAGGACAGGGTCCCTAATGAAAAACTGTTTTTT.